A selection of T cell receptor beta chains follows, all from one sample in a study of Graves' ophthalmopathy and Graves' hyperthyroidism. TCRdb processed the multiplex PCR reads anew with MiXCR; each CDR3 protein has one entry. This table has about 420,000 distinct CDR3 sequences, 20% to 25% appearing once. The source material was peripheral blood. These receptors were obtained from a woman aged 18-35 years with stable Graves' hyperthyroidism. Both conserved end residues are part of each CDR3. Each record gives: D gene, J gene, V gene, clone size, CDR3 protein, CDR3 DNA. The D gene is left open where the match is weak. The size entry is marked missing in some rows and otherwise reads once, few, many or a size class.

>-|TRBJ1-6|TRBV6-1|many
CASSEVFRDNDSPLHF
TGTGCCAGCAGTGAAGTGTTTCGGGACAATGATTCACCCCTCCACTTT
>TRBD1|TRBJ2-7|TRBV13|many
CASSPHRGTYEQYF
TGTGCCAGCAGCCCACACAGGGGTACCTACGAGCAGTACTTC
>-|TRBJ2-2|TRBV11-2|many
CASSRDPNTGELFF
TGTGCCAGCAGCCGGGACCCGAACACCGGGGAGCTGTTTTTT
>-|TRBJ2-7|TRBV27|-
CASSESRRRGFGHEQYF
TGTGCCAGCAGTGAAAGCCGCCGTAGGGGGTTTGGCCACGAGCAGTACTTC
>-|TRBJ2-7|TRBV28|-
CASSLGGETYEQYF
TGTGCCAGCAGTTTAGGCGGGGAAACCTACGAGCAGTACTTC
>-|TRBJ1-1|TRBV29-1|many
CSVQHREGAEAFF
TGCAGCGTGCAACACAGGGAAGGGGCTGAAGCTTTCTTT
>TRBD1|TRBJ1-2|TRBV12-3/TRBV12-4|-
CASRTTGFYGYTF
TGTGCCAGCAGAACGACAGGGTTCTATGGCTACACCTTC
>-|TRBJ2-2|TRBV11-2|many
CASSPRGANTGELFF
TGTGCCAGCAGCCCCAGGGGCGCAAACACCGGGGAGCTGTTTTTT
>-|TRBJ1-2|TRBV30|many
CAWTPANYGYTF
TGTGCCTGGACCCCCGCTAACTATGGCTACACCTTC
>-|TRBJ1-1|TRBV25-1|many
CASGGQPPTEAFF
TGTGCCAGCGGAGGACAGCCGCCCACTGAAGCTTTCTTT
>-|TRBJ1-2|TRBV29-1|many
CSVPSRYGYTF
TGCAGCGTTCCGAGCCGCTATGGCTACACCTTC
>-|TRBJ1-6|TRBV11-2|many
CASSTNPREGQPPLHF
TGTGCCAGCAGCACTAACCCAAGGGAGGGGCAACCACCCCTCCACTTT
>-|TRBJ2-2|TRBV6-5|many
CASSTGDGNTGELFF
TGTGCCAGCAGTACGGGCGACGGGAACACCGGGGAGCTGTTTTTT
>-|TRBJ2-7|TRBV30|many
CAWSVGSGAYEQYF
TGTGCCTGGAGTGTTGGTTCAGGGGCCTACGAGCAGTACTTC
>TRBD1|TRBJ2-5|TRBV6-1|-
CASSEARTGWEETQYF
TGTGCCAGCAGTGAAGCGCGGACAGGGTGGGAGGAGACCCAGTACTTC
>TRBD1|TRBJ1-1|TRBV6-1|many
CASSGRGLPAGTEAFF
TGTGCCAGCAGTGGAAGGGGGCTCCCGGCGGGGACTGAAGCTTTCTTT
>-|TRBJ2-2|TRBV29-1|many
CSSLRDPMITGELFF
TGCAGCTCCCTGAGGGACCCGATGATCACCGGGGAGCTGTTTTTT
>TRBD2|TRBJ2-5|TRBV7-3|many
CASSLTGTSGRGTQYF
TGTGCCAGCAGCTTGACTGGGACTAGCGGGAGAGGGACCCAGTACTTC
>-|TRBJ2-5|TRBV13|-
CASSYLPGLGQQETQYF
TGTGCCAGCAGCTATTTACCGGGACTGGGGCAACAAGAGACCCAGTACTTC
>-|TRBJ2-7|TRBV11-2|many
CASSLVRGMSEQYF
TGTGCCAGCAGCTTAGTTAGGGGAATGAGCGAGCAGTACTTC
>-|TRBJ2-5|TRBV10-3|many
CAIRTDLSHQSPQYF
TGTGCCATCAGAACAGACTTATCACATCAGAGTCCCCAGTACTTC
>-|TRBJ1-5|TRBV24-1|many
CATSEPNQPQHF
TGTGCCACCAGTGAGCCCAATCAGCCCCAGCATTTT
>TRBD1|TRBJ1-6|TRBV12-3/TRBV12-4|many
CASRSGGQGISPLHF
TGTGCCAGCAGAAGCGGGGGACAGGGTATATCACCCCTCCACTTT
>-|TRBJ2-7|TRBV12-3/TRBV12-4|many
CASSSDRLYEQYF
TGTGCCAGCAGTAGTGACAGGCTCTACGAGCAGTACTTC
>-|TRBJ2-7|TRBV7-2|many
CASSLGASANYEQYF
TGTGCCAGCAGCTTAGGAGCCAGCGCCAACTACGAGCAGTACTTC
>-|TRBJ1-2|TRBV30|-
CAWSQAGVYGYTF
TGTGCCTGGAGCCAGGCAGGCGTCTATGGCTACACCTTC
>TRBD2|TRBJ2-2|TRBV2|many
CASRGASGANTGELFF
TGTGCCAGCAGAGGAGCTAGCGGAGCGAACACCGGGGAGCTGTTTTTT
>-|TRBJ2-7|TRBV15|many
CATSRDLTGAYEQYF
TGTGCCACCAGCAGAGATCTTACGGGGGCTTACGAGCAGTACTTC
>TRBD1|TRBJ1-2|TRBV30|-
CAWSSPGGRYTF
TGTGCCTGGAGTAGTCCAGGGGGACGCTACACCTTC
>TRBD1|TRBJ1-2|TRBV12-3/TRBV12-4|few
CASSSYHPLQGGYGYTF
TGTGCCAGCAGTTCTTACCACCCTTTGCAGGGGGGCTATGGCTACACCTTC
>-|TRBJ1-5|TRBV6-1|many
CASNEQHFNQPQHF
TGTGCCAGCAACGAACAGCATTTCAATCAGCCCCAGCATTTT
>TRBD1|TRBJ2-2|TRBV5-4|many
CASSTDRAVTGELFF
TGTGCCAGCAGCACGGACAGGGCCGTCACCGGGGAGCTGTTTTTT
>-|TRBJ2-6|TRBV12-3/TRBV12-4|many
CASTRDRLSGANVLTF
TGTGCCAGCACCCGAGACAGGCTCTCTGGGGCCAACGTCCTGACTTTC
>TRBD1|TRBJ1-2|TRBV12-3/TRBV12-4|many
CASSLGTDHYGYTF
TGTGCCAGCAGTCTCGGGACAGACCACTATGGCTACACCTTC
>-|TRBJ1-1|TRBV20-1|many
CSARAMAAPTEAFF
TGCAGTGCTAGGGCGATGGCGGCGCCCACTGAAGCTTTCTTT
>-|TRBJ2-5|TRBV7-7|-
CASSLGGLRQEIQYF
TGTGCTAGCAGCTTAGGGGGACTAAGACAAGAGATCCAGTACTTC
>-|TRBJ2-6|TRBV19|few
CASSRPTAGSGANVLTF
TGTGCCAGTAGTAGGCCGACAGCCGGCTCTGGGGCCAACGTCCTGACTTTC
>TRBD1|TRBJ2-5|TRBV6-1|-
CASRSRGTGATETQYF
TGTGCCAGCAGGAGTCGGGGGACAGGGGCGACGGAGACCCAGTACTTC
>-|TRBJ2-7|TRBV15|many
CATSRDRIGLSYEQHF
TGTGCCACCAGCAGAGATCGGATCGGCCTCTCCTACGAGCAGCACTTC
>-|TRBJ2-5|TRBV25-1|many
CASSERAGFVETQYF
TGTGCCAGCAGTGAGCGTGCAGGTTTTGTAGAGACCCAGTACTTC
>-|TRBJ1-5|TRBV20-1|-
CSAGGHRGNQPQHF
TGCAGTGCTGGAGGACACCGAGGCAATCAGCCCCAGCATTTT
>TRBD1|TRBJ1-3|TRBV25-1|many
CASSGLLGTGSSGNTIYF
TGTGCCAGCAGTGGCCTCCTGGGGACAGGGAGCTCTGGAAACACCATATATTTT
>TRBD1|TRBJ2-2|TRBV6-5|-
CASSHRQGRTGELFF
TGTGCCAGCAGTCATCGACAGGGTAGAACCGGGGAGCTGTTTTTT
>-|TRBJ1-1|TRBV27|-
CASSSISEAIMNTEAFF
TGTGCCAGCAGTTCCATCAGCGAGGCGATCATGAACACTGAAGCTTTCTTT